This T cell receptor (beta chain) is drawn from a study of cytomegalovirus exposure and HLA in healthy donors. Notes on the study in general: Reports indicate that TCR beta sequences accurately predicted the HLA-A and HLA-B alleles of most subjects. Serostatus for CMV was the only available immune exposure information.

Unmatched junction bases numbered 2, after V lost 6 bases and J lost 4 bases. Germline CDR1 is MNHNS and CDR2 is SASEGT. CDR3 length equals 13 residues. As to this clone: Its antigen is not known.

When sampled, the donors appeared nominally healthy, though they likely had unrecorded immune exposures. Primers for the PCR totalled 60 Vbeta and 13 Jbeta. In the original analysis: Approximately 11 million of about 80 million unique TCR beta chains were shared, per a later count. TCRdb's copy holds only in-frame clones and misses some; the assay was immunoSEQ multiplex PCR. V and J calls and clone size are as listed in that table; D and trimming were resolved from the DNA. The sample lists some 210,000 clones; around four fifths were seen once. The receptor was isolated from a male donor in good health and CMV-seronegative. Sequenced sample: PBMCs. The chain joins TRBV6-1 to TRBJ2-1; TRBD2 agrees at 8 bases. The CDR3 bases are TGTGCCAGCAGAACTAGCGGTTACAATGAGCAGTTCTTC. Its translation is CASRTSGYNEQFF.